This is a list of T cell receptor beta chains from one sample in a study of blood T cell repertoires in COVID-19. Clones were sequenced by immunoSEQ multiplex PCR, and TCRdb holds only the in-frame ones, with some missing. This table has roughly 250,000 clones, roughly 87% appearing once. Sequences were obtained from PBMCs or T cells enriched from blood (not recorded which). The receptors originated from a woman aged 30 to 39 with acute COVID-19. The CDR3 runs from the conserved cysteine through the conserved F or W. A D gene is named only where the DNA matches it firmly. The size entry is marked missing in some rows and otherwise reads once, few, many or a size class.

>TRBV29-1|TRBD2|many|TRBJ2-2
CSVGVAGRTGELFF
TGCAGCGTTGGGGTAGCGGGAAGGACCGGGGAGCTGTTTTTT
>TRBV1|NA|NA|TRBJ1-6
CTSSHKSVRTGDSPLHF
TGCACCAGCAGCCATAAATCTGTGAGGACAGGGGATTCACCCCTCCACTTT
>TRBV5-1|NA|once|TRBJ1-2
CASSLMGRQAEGYTF
TGCGCCAGCAGCTTGATGGGCAGGCAAGCGGAGGGCTACACCTTC
>TRBV28|TRBD1|NA|TRBJ2-7
CASSPGQGYEQYF
TGTGCCAGCAGTCCGGGACAGGGCTACGAGCAGTACTTC
>TRBV7-9|NA|NA|TRBJ2-5
CASSSQGGETQYF
TGTGCCAGCAGCTCCCAGGGAGGAGAGACCCAGTACTTC
>TRBV2|TRBD2|NA|TRBJ2-1
CASRKFLGGGAYNEQFF
TGTGCCAGCAGAAAATTCTTAGGCGGGGGGGCCTACAATGAGCAGTTCTTC
>TRBV6-5|NA|few|TRBJ1-5
CASRQTASNQPQHF
TGTGCCAGCAGGCAGACAGCGAGCAATCAGCCCCAGCATTTT
>TRBV7-3|TRBD2|NA|TRBJ2-5
CASSSLAGSQTQYF
TGTGCCAGCAGCTCCTTAGCGGGGAGTCAGACCCAGTACTTC
>TRBV5-6|TRBD2|NA|TRBJ2-1
CASSGRLAGGANEQFF
TGTGCCAGCAGCGGACGACTAGCGGGTGGGGCTAATGAGCAGTTCTTC
>TRBV4-1|TRBD2|NA|TRBJ2-1
CASSRGLAGGRDEQFF
TGCGCCAGCAGCCGGGGACTAGCGGGGGGGCGCGATGAGCAGTTCTTC
>TRBV18|TRBD2|NA|TRBJ2-7
CASSPLAGDNNEQYF
TGTGCCAGCTCACCCTTAGCGGGGGACAATAACGAGCAGTACTTC
>TRBV6-5|TRBD2|once|TRBJ2-1
CASSSGGAYNEQFF
TGTGCCAGCAGTAGCGGGGGAGCCTACAATGAGCAGTTCTTC
>TRBV19|NA|NA|TRBJ2-1
CASSRRWGEPSYNEQFF
TGTGCCAGTAGCCGGCGTTGGGGGGAGCCCTCCTACAATGAGCAGTTCTTC
>TRBV5-8|NA|NA|TRBJ1-6
CASSSLSGKGSPLHF
TGTGCCAGCAGCTCGTTGTCAGGGAAGGGTTCACCCCTCCACTTT
>TRBV19|NA|NA|TRBJ1-3
CASSFWSGGSGNTIYF
TGTGCCAGTAGTTTCTGGTCGGGAGGATCTGGAAACACCATATATTTT
>TRBV5-1|TRBD1|NA|TRBJ1-1
CASSRGQGNTEAFF
TGCGCCAGCAGCAGGGGGCAAGGGAACACTGAAGCTTTCTTT
>TRBV10-1|TRBD1|few|TRBJ2-7
CASSRDRGHYEQYF
TGCGCCAGCAGCCGGGACAGGGGCCACTACGAGCAGTACTTC
>TRBV11-2|NA|NA|TRBJ2-7
CASSFQRLVGSYEQYF
TGTGCCAGCAGCTTCCAACGACTAGTCGGCTCCTACGAGCAGTACTTC
>TRBV4-1|NA|once|TRBJ1-2
CASSHNRVANYGYTF
TGCGCCAGCAGCCATAACAGGGTAGCTAACTATGGCTACACCTTC